These 26 T cell receptor beta chains were sequenced from one sample in a study of control samples from healthy donors and cancer patients. Produced via immunoSEQ multiplex PCR; TCRdb's table is partial and in-frame only. The sample lists about 120,000 clones; over 90% were seen once. The sequenced sample consisted of blood. The receptors shown here come from a man between 25 and 39 years old in good health.

The chain links TRBV14 to TRBJ2-6; unclear D gene. From germline, CDR1 is SGHDN and CDR2 FVKESK. The CDR3 covers 17 residues. V lost 0 bases, J lost 0 bases, and 9 bases lay in between. CDR3: CASSQDRRYSGANVLTF. For the CDR3, the DNA is TGTGCCAGCAGCCAAGATAGACGGTACTCTGGGGCCAACGTCCTGACTTTC.

The V call is TRBV10-2, the J call TRBJ2-1; D gene uncertain. In germline, CDR1 is WSHSY, CDR2 SAAADI. CDR3 length equals 14 residues. Trimming took 7 bases from V and 5 from J, leaving 15 bases between them. In nucleotides, the CDR3 is TGCGCCAGCAAGTCGGTCCGGGCGAACAATGAGCAGTTCTTC. Its translation is CASKSVRANNEQFF.

This clone was counted once. The V call is TRBV2, the J call TRBJ2-3; TRBD2 is a possible D gene (5 bases). The CDR3 has 17 residues. Between the trimmed V and J ends, which lost 4 bases and 7 bases, there was a span of 24 bases. Germline CDR1 and CDR2: SNHLY and FYNNEI. The CDR3, as DNA: TGTGCCAGCAGTGTAAATTTTGGACTGGATTTTGATAATACGCAGTATTTT. Its protein product is CASSVNFGLDFDNTQYF.

This clone has only one observation. The chain is built from TRBV7-9 and TRBJ2-3; D remains unclear. V lost 7 bases, J lost 4 bases, and 9 bases lay in between. This CDR3 contains 12 residues. In germline, CDR1 is SEHNR, CDR2 FQNEAQ (reference sequence). CDR3 loop: CASILTADTQYF. CDR3 DNA: TGTGCCAGCATCCTGACGGCAGATACGCAGTATTTT.

The chain employs TRBV2 and TRBJ1-1; D gene uncertain. CDR1 is SNHLY and CDR2 is FYNNEI in the germline V gene. Trimming removed 7 bases at V and 7 bases at J, with 7 bases between. The CDR3 runs 10 residues. CDR3 sequence (DNA): TGTGCCAGCAAAGAGATTGAAGCTTTCTTT. Amino acids: CASKEIEAFF.

There are a few counts of this clone. J is TRBJ2-2 and V is TRBV19; 8 positions agree with TRBD1. Germline values: CDR1 LNHDA, CDR2 SQIVND (reference sequence). The CDR3 consists of 15 residues. Germline trimming cut 6 bases from V and 2 bases from J; bases unmatched to any gene: 5. CDR3 amino acids: CASRSTGVNTGELFF. In DNA form, the CDR3 reads TGTGCCAGTAGATCGACAGGGGTCAACACCGGGGAGCTGTTTTTT.

The chain is built from TRBV5-5 and TRBJ2-5; 8 nucleotides align to TRBD2. J was trimmed by 5 bases and V by 1 base; bases with no gene match: 7. The CDR3 totals 15 residues. Germline assignment: CDR1 SGHKS and CDR2 YYEKEE (reference sequence). CDR3 bases: TGTGCCAGCAGCTTGAACATCGGCGGGGGGGAGACCCAGTACTTC. Its protein product is CASSLNIGGGETQYF.

The chain couples TRBV6-2 or TRBV6-3 to TRBJ2-1, with D possibly TRBD2 on 5 matching bases. The ends were cut back, 2 bases at V and 10 bases at J, with 15 bases in the middle. Germline V lookup: CDR1 MNHEY, CDR2 SVGEGT. The CDR3 covers 14 residues. The CDR3 bases are TGTGCCAGCAGTTACATCCCTAGCTCGGGAGAGCAGTTCTTC. Its translation is CASSYIPSSGEQFF.

The chain is built from TRBV7-6 and TRBJ2-3; D gene ambiguous. The CDR3 is made up of 15 amino acids. The V gene lost 8 bases and the J gene lost 0 bases, with 15 bases spanning the gap. Germline-derived CDR1 and CDR2 are SGHVS and FNYEAQ. The CDR3 here is CASSLVAASTDTQYF. Written as DNA, the CDR3 is TGTGCCAGCTCCCTGGTCGCAGCGAGCACAGATACGCAGTATTTT.

This rearrangement joins TRBV5-1 to TRBJ2-2; 10 bases match TRBD2. There are 13 residues in the CDR3. Per the germline V gene, CDR1 is SGHRS and CDR2 is YFSETQ. The V gene end was trimmed by 0 bases and the J gene end by 12 bases; junction bases not matched to a gene: 2. The DNA for the CDR3 is TGCGCCAGCAGCTTGGAACTAGCGGGGCAGCTGTTTTTT. It codes for CASSLELAGQLFF.

The CDR3: CASTGTGGSSGNTIYF. Written as DNA, the CDR3 is TGTGCATCGACGGGGACAGGGGGTTCGTCTGGAAACACCATATATTTT. The rearrangement uses TRBV7-8 and TRBJ1-3, with 11 bases matching TRBD1. CDR3 length: 16 residues. CDR1 and CDR2 from the germline V gene are SGHVS and FQNEAQ.

The V and J genes are TRBV2 and TRBJ1-6; 9 bases line up with TRBD1. Germline V gene lookup returns CDR1 SNHLY and CDR2 FYNNEI. The CDR3 is 17 residues long. J lost 1 base, V lost 6 bases, and 7 bases had no gene match. This chain's CDR3 is CASRDRGFGSYNSPLHF. The DNA for the CDR3 is TGTGCCAGCAGGGACAGGGGTTTTGGATCCTATAATTCACCCCTCCACTTT. Drawing the rest from reference TRBV2 and TRBJ1-6, the complete variable domain is EPEVTQTPSHQVTQMGQEVILRCVPISNHLYFYWYRQILGQKVEFLVSFYNNEISEKSEIFDDQFSVERPDGSNFTLKIRSTKLEDSAMYFCASRDRGFGSYNSPLHFGNGTRLTVT.

This chain uses TRBV27 with TRBJ2-1; tentative D call: TRBD2 (6 bases). CDR3 length: 11 residues. Germline V CDR1 and CDR2: MNHEY, SMNVEV (reference sequence). The germline V and J ends were trimmed by 10 bases and 7 bases, with 11 bases remaining between them. The CDR3 spells CATFGGNEQFF. CDR3 DNA sequence: TGTGCCACGTTTGGGGGGAATGAGCAGTTCTTC.

The V call is TRBV5-5, the J call TRBJ1-1, with D perhaps TRBD1 (5 bases). The CDR3 totals 14 residues. With 3 bases removed from V and 0 bases from J, the gap between germline ends came to 9 bases. Germline CDR1 and CDR2: SGHKS and YYEKEE (reference sequence). CDR3 sequence (DNA): TGTGCCAGCAGCTGGGGGTTCATGAACACTGAAGCTTTCTTT. Residues: CASSWGFMNTEAFF.

The chain couples TRBV25-1 to TRBJ1-2, with D possibly matching TRBD1 (5 bases). Deletions cut 8 bases from V and 4 bases from J, with 17 bases between. Germline V CDR1 and CDR2: MGHDK, SYGVNS. The CDR3 is 14 amino acids. CDR3 bases: TGTGCCAGCGGGGCCTCCGGGACTCTCTATGGCTACACCTTC. Protein product: CASGASGTLYGYTF.

V and J are TRBV4-2 and TRBJ2-7; 10 bases are shared with TRBD2. The CDR3 runs 16 residues. V shed 4 bases and J 0 bases; nucleotides not matched to a gene: 6. CDR1 is LGHNA, CDR2 YNFKEQ, per germline. CDR3 region: CASSPRSGGASYEQYF. CDR3 nucleotide sequence: TGTGCCAGCAGCCCGAGGAGCGGGGGGGCCTCCTACGAGCAGTACTTC.

DNA of the CDR3: TGTGCCAGCAGCAAGGATAATCAGCCCCAGCATTTT. Its protein product is CASSKDNQPQHF. The genes are TRBV5-6 and TRBJ1-5; no definite D call. The length of the CDR3 is 12 residues. Germline V gives CDR1 SGHDT, CDR2 YYEEEE. V shed 4 bases and J shed 4 bases, with 6 bases lying between them. Together with reference TRBV5-6 and TRBJ1-5, the CDR3 gives the full variable domain: DAGVTQSPTHLIKTRGQQVTLRCSPKSGHDTVSWYQQALGQGPQFIFQYYEEEERQRGNFPDRFSGHQFPNYSSELNVNALLLGDSALYLCASSKDNQPQHFGDGTRLSIL.

This chain connects TRBV27 to TRBJ2-7; possibly TRBD2 for D (6 bases). CDR3 length equals 12 residues. Germline V gives CDR1 MNHEY, CDR2 SMNVEV (reference sequence). V gave up 7 bases and J gave up 4 bases, with 11 bases separating them. CDR3 sequence: CASKAGTYEQYF. DNA of the CDR3: TGTGCCAGCAAGGCGGGAACTTACGAGCAGTACTTC.

CDR3 sequence: CASSWSDYNEQFF. CDR3 DNA: TGTGCCAGCAGTTGGAGCGACTACAATGAGCAGTTCTTC. The rearrangement uses TRBV12-3 or TRBV12-4 and TRBJ2-1; no firm D call. The germline V and J ends were trimmed by 4 bases and 3 bases, with 7 bases remaining between them. The CDR3 has 13 amino acids.

This rearrangement joins TRBV13 to TRBJ2-3, with TRBD1 matching over 7 bases. The CDR3 is made up of 15 amino acids. Trimming cost V 4 bases and J 3 bases; bases outside gene matches: 7. Germline V CDR1 and CDR2: PRHDT, FYEKMQ (reference sequence). The CDR3 bases are TGTGCCAGCAGCTCCCGACAGGGTTTGACAGATACGCAGTATTTT. The encoded protein is CASSSRQGLTDTQYF.

The chain joins TRBV13 to TRBJ2-6; D is unresolved. The length of the CDR3 is 13 residues. CDR1 PRHDT and CDR2 FYEKMQ come from the germline V gene (reference sequence). V dropped 3 bases and J dropped 3 bases, with 3 bases sitting between them. This CDR3 reads CASSFNGANVLTF. CDR3 nucleotides: TGTGCCAGCAGCTTTAATGGGGCCAACGTCCTGACTTTC. Filled out from reference TRBV13 and TRBJ2-6, the complete variable domain reads AAGVIQSPRHLIKEKRETATLKCYPIPRHDTVYWYQQGPGQDPQFLISFYEKMQSDKGSIPDRFSAQQFSDYHSELNMSSLELGDSALYFCASSFNGANVLTFGAGSRLTVL.

In its sample, this clone was seen a few times. The chain joins TRBV6-5 to TRBJ2-7, with 9 bases that match TRBD1. CDR3 length: 13 amino acids. Germline V gives CDR1 MNHEY, CDR2 SVGAGI. With 5 bases clipped from V and 6 bases from J, the junction kept 5 bases outside the gene matches. The CDR3 loop is CASSRTGDGEQYV. DNA for the CDR3: TGTGCCAGCAGTCGGACAGGGGACGGCGAGCAGTACGTC.

CDR3 in amino acids: CASGQGVNYGYTF. The CDR3 DNA reads as TGTGCCAGCGGACAAGGGGTGAACTATGGCTACACCTTC. V and J are TRBV3-1 (or the pseudogene TRBV3-2) and TRBJ1-2, with D possibly matching TRBD1 (5 bases). The CDR3 spans 13 residues. Germline CDR1 and CDR2: LGHDT and YNNKEL (reference sequence). V was clipped by 8 bases and J by 2 bases, with 12 bases between them.

The rearrangement joins TRBV7-9 to TRBJ2-3, with D hard to call. Trimming shortened V by 5 bases and J by 0 bases, and 18 bases separated the two germline ends. Germline-derived CDR1 and CDR2 are SEHNR and FQNEAQ (reference sequence). The CDR3 runs to 17 residues. The CDR3 coding sequence is TGTGCCAGCAGCGTGGATCGTCAGTGGTATAGCACAGATACGCAGTATTTT. Its protein product is CASSVDRQWYSTDTQYF. The full variable domain, completed using reference TRBV7-9 and TRBJ2-3, is DTGVSQNPRHKITKRGQNVTFRCDPISEHNRLYWYRQTLGQGPEFLTYFQNEAQLEKSRLLSDRFSAERPKGSFSTLEIQRTEQGDSAMYLCASSVDRQWYSTDTQYFGPGTRLTVL.

The chain couples TRBV11-2 to TRBJ1-6; tentatively, D is TRBD1 (5 bases). This CDR3 has 16 residues. V dropped 3 bases and J dropped 8 bases, with 17 bases sitting between them. Germline CDR1 is SGHAT and CDR2 is FQNNGV. DNA for the CDR3: TGTGCCAGCAGCTTGTTTCCAGCCGGGGGATATTCACCCCTCCACTTT. Protein sequence: CASSLFPAGGYSPLHF.

V and J are TRBV7-9 and TRBJ1-2, with 9 bases aligning to TRBD1. The CDR3 is 17 amino acids. V lost 1 base and J lost 1; bases outside the gene matches: 7. CDR1 and CDR2 from the germline V gene are SEHNR and FQNEAQ (reference sequence). The CDR3 DNA is TGTGCCAGCAGCTTAGTGAGGACAGGGGTGTTTAACTATGGCTACACCTTC. Translated: CASSLVRTGVFNYGYTF.